The entry below describes one TCR beta chain. The antigen remains unidentified. These data originate in a study of beta chain features in type 1 diabetes. Study-wide results and caveats: Moderate yet significant TCRB CDR3 shortening was seen in Type 1 diabetes patients in all four CD4+ subsets. In cDNA sequencing, cells with high TCR expression could be over-represented.

V dropped 5 bases and J dropped 7; count of bases not matched to a gene: 15. This CDR3 has 17 residues. Germline CDR1 SEHNR, CDR2 FQNEAQ (reference sequence). The whole isolated RNA underwent reverse transcription, so sequencing captured expressed TCRB transcripts. Sequencing was performed with immunoSEQ multiplex PCR; in TCRdb, only in-frame clones are kept and a portion is missing. The table shows about 150,000 clones, with around 51% occurring only once. This clonotype originated in a man younger than 30 in good health. The chain carries TRBV7-9 and TRBJ2-1; 9 positions agree with TRBD2. Sequencing was carried out using Tregs from blood. This CDR3 is CASSAQRASGNANEQFF. The CDR3 DNA is TGTGCCAGCAGCGCCCAGAGGGCTAGCGGGAATGCAAATGAGCAGTTCTTC.